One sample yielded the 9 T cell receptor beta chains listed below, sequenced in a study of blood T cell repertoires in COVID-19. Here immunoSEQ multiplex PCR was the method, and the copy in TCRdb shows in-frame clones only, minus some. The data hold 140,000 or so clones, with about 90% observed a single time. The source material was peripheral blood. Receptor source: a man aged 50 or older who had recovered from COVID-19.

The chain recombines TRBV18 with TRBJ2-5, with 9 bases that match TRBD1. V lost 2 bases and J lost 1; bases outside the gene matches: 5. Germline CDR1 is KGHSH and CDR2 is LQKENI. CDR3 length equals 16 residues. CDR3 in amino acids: CASSPGTGNIQETQYF. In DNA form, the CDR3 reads TGTGCCAGCTCACCAGGGACAGGGAATATCCAAGAGACCCAGTACTTC.

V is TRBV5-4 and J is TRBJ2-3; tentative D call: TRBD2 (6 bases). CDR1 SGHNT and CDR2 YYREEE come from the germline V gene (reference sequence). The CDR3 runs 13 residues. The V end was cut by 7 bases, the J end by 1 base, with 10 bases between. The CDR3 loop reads CASGGIGTDTQYF. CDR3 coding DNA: TGTGCCAGCGGGGGGATCGGCACAGATACGCAGTATTTT.

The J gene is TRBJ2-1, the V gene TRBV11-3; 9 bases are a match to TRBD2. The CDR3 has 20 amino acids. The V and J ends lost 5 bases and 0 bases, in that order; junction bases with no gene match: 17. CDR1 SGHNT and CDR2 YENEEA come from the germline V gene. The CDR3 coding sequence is TGTGCCAGCAGCCCGGGTAGCGGTAGCGGGGGCCCGAGCTCCTACAATGAGCAGTTCTTC. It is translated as CASSPGSGSGGPSSYNEQFF.

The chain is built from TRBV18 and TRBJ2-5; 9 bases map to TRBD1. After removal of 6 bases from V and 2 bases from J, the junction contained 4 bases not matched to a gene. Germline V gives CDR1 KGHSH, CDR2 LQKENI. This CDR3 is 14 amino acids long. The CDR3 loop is CASSPGQGQETQYF. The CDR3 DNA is TGTGCCAGCTCTCCTGGACAGGGGCAAGAGACCCAGTACTTC.

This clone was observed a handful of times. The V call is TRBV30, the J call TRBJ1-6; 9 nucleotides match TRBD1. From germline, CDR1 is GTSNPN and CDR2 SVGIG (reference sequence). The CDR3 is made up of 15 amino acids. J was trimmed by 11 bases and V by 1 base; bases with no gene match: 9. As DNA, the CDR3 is TGTGCCTGGAGTGGAGAGGGACAGGGTTACGCACCCCTCCACTTT. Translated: CAWSGEGQGYAPLHF.

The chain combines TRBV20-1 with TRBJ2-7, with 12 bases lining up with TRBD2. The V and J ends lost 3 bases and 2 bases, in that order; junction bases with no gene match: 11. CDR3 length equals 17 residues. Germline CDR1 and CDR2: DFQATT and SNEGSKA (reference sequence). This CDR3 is CSASGLAGGKRTYEQYF. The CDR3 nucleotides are TGCAGTGCTAGTGGGCTAGCGGGGGGGAAAAGAACCTACGAGCAGTACTTC.

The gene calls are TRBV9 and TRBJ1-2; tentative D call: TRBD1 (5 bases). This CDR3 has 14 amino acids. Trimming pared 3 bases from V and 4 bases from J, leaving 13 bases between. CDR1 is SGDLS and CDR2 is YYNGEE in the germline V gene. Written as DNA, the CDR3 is TGTGCCAGCAGCGCAGGTACAGGTCGCTATGGCTACACCTTC. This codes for CASSAGTGRYGYTF.

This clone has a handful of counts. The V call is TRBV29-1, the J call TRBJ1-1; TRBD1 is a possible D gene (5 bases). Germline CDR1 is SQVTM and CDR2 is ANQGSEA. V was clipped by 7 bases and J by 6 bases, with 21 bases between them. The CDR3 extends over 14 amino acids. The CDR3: CSGVGGAGFAEAFF. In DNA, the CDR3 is TGCAGCGGCGTGGGGGGTGCGGGATTTGCTGAAGCTTTCTTT.

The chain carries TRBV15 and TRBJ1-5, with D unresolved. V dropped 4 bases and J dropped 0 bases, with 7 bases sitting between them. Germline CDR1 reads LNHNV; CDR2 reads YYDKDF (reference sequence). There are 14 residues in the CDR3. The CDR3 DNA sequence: TGTGCCACCAGCAACCAGTATAGCAATCAGCCCCAGCATTTT. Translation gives CATSNQYSNQPQHF.